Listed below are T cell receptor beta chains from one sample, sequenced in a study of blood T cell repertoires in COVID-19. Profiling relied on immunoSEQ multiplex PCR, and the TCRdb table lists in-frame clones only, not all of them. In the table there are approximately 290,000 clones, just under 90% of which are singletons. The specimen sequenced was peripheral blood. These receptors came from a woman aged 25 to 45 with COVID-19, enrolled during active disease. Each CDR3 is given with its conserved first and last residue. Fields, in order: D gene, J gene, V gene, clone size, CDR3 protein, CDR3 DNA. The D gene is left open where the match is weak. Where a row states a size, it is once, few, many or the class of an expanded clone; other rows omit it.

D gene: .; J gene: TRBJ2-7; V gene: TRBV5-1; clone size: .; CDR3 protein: CASSPGGGTYEQYF; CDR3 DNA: TGCGCCAGCAGCCCGGGCGGGGGCACCTACGAGCAGTACTTC
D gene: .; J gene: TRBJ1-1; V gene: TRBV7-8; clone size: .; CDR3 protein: CASSRRGKTEAFF; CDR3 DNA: TGTGCCAGCAGCCGTCGGGGGAAAACTGAAGCTTTCTTT
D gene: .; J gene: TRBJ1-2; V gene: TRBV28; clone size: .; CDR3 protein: CASRPGGGLGYTF; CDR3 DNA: TGTGCCAGCAGACCGGGCGGGGGGCTGGGCTACACCTTC
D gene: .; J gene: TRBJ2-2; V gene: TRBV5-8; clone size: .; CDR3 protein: CASSPWVGGDAGTGELFF; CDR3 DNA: TGTGCCAGCAGCCCCTGGGTAGGCGGGGATGCGGGCACCGGGGAGCTGTTTTTT
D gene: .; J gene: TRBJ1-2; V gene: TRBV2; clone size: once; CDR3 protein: CANRGLLGYTF; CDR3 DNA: TGTGCCAACAGAGGACTCCTTGGCTACACCTTC
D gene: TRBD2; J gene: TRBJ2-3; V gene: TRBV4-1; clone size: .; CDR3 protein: CASSSEAGTKLGDTQYF; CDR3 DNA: TGCGCCAGCAGCTCCGAGGCCGGGACTAAGCTTGGAGATACGCAGTATTTT
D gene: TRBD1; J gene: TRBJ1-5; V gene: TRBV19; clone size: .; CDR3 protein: CASSTGQGDNQPQHF; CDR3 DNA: TGTGCCAGTAGTACTGGACAGGGGGACAATCAGCCCCAGCATTTT
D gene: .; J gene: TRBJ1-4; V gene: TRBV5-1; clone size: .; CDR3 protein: CASSLESGVGEKLFF; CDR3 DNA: TGCGCCAGCAGCTTGGAATCCGGGGTGGGGGAAAAACTGTTTTTT
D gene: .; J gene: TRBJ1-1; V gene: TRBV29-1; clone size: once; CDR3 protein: CSVLLNTEAFF; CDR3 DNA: TGCAGCGTACTGCTGAACACTGAAGCTTTCTTT
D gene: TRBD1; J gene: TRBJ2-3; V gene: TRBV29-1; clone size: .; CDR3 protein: CSVERTGVSTDTQYF; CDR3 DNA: TGCAGCGTTGAACGGACAGGGGTCAGCACAGATACGCAGTATTTT
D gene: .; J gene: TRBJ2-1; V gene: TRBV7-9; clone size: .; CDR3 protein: CASSLVLREQFF; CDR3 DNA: TGTGCCAGCAGCTTAGTACTCCGTGAGCAGTTCTTC
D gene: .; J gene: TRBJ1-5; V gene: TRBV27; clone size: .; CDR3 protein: CASSYGGRWDQPQHF; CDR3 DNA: TGTGCCAGCAGTTATGGGGGGAGGTGGGATCAGCCCCAGCATTTT
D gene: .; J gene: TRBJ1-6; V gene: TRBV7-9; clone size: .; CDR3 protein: CAWESSYNSPLHF; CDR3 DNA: TGTGCCTGGGAGAGCTCCTATAATTCACCCCTCCACTTT
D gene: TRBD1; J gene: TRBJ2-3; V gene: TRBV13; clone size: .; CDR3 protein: CASSPLGTGGTDTQYF; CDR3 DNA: TGTGCCAGCAGCCCACTAGGGACAGGGGGCACAGATACGCAGTATTTT
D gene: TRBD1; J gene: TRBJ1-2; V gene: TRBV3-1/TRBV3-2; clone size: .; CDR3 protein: CASSQQGVNYGYTF; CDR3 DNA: TGTGCCAGCAGCCAACAGGGGGTTAACTATGGCTACACCTTC
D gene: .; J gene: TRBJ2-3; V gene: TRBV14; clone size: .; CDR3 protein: CASSLSFDTQYF; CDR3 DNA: TGTGCCAGCAGCCTCTCGTTCGATACGCAGTATTTT
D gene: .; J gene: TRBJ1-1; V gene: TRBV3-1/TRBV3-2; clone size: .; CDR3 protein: CASSPKISGRRKTEAFF; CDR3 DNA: TGTGCCAGCAGCCCAAAAATTTCAGGGCGGCGGAAGACTGAAGCTTTCTTT
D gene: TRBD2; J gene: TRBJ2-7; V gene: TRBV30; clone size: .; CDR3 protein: CAWSASGGADEQYF; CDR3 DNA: TGTGCCTGGAGCGCCTCGGGGGGGGCGGACGAGCAGTACTTC
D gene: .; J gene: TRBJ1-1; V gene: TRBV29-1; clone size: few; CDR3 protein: CSDVHQLNTEAFF; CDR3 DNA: TGCAGCGATGTCCATCAATTGAACACTGAAGCTTTCTTT
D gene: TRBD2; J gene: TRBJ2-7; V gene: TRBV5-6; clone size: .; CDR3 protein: CASSSGLAGNEQYF; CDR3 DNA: TGTGCCAGCAGCTCTGGACTAGCGGGGAACGAGCAGTACTTC